These T cell receptor beta chains were read from a single sample in a study of vaccination effects on CD4 cells after COVID-19. TCRdb's table, derived via immunoSEQ multiplex PCR, lists solely in-frame clones and lacks some. The profile shows 71,000 or so clones, around 72% of them singletons. These receptors are not linked to any known antigen. The material was CD4+ T cells from PBMCs cultured with HCoV-OC43 spike peptides, obtained before COVID-19 vaccination. Source of these receptors: a human donor who received a COVID-19 vaccine. Each CDR3 is given with its conserved first and last residue. D genes are given only for firm matches. Clone size, where shown, is once, few, many, or a class for clones that have expanded.

j_call,d_call,clone_size,cdr3_length,v_call,cdr3_nt,cdr3_aa
TRBJ2-3,-,-,16,TRBV7-6,TGTGCCAGCAGCTTAGAACCCTCCCTCAGCACAGATACGCAGTATTTT,CASSLEPSLSTDTQYF
TRBJ2-1,-,once,13,TRBV7-2,TGTGCCAGCAGCTTAGGCCAGAACAATGAGCAGTTCTTC,CASSLGQNNEQFF
TRBJ2-2,-,-,19,TRBV3-1/TRBV3-2,TGTGCCAGCAGCCTAAAACACAGGAGCCTAGGGTTTAACACCGGGGAGCTGTTTTTT,CASSLKHRSLGFNTGELFF
TRBJ1-5,-,-,14,TRBV6-2/TRBV6-3,TGTGCCAGCAGCCTCGTTCAGGGGTGGCAGCCCCAGCATTTT,CASSLVQGWQPQHF
TRBJ1-1,-,-,14,TRBV27,TGTGCCAGCAGCGCACTCAGTAGGGGCACTGAAGCTTTCTTT,CASSALSRGTEAFF
TRBJ1-1,-,-,14,TRBV6-2/TRBV6-3,TGTGCCAGCAGTTACTCAGGGTCGGGAACTGAAGCTTTCTTT,CASSYSGSGTEAFF
TRBJ2-2,TRBD2,few,15,TRBV11-1,TGTGCCAGCAGCTTAGTAGCGGGGGGCACCGGGGAGCTGTTTTTT,CASSLVAGGTGELFF
TRBJ2-2,-,-,16,TRBV10-1,TGCGCCAGCAGTGAGAATTGGGGGTTGGGCACCGGGGAGCTGTTTTTT,CASSENWGLGTGELFF
TRBJ1-2,TRBD1,-,14,TRBV5-8,TGTGCCAGCAGCCCGATCCAGGGGGCTGGTGGCTACACCTTC,CASSPIQGAGGYTF
TRBJ1-6,-,-,12,TRBV28,TGTGCCGGGGGGGCGCACAATTCACCCCTCCACTTT,CAGGAHNSPLHF
TRBJ1-6,-,-,14,TRBV11-1,TGTGCCAGCAGCTTAGACCGGTATAATTCACCCCTCCACTTT,CASSLDRYNSPLHF
TRBJ2-1,-,few,15,TRBV5-5,TGTGCCAGCAGTCCAGGGGTAGGGGCTTACAATGAGCAGTTCTTC,CASSPGVGAYNEQFF
TRBJ1-5,TRBD1,few,14,TRBV5-1,TGCGCCAGCAGCCCGGGACAGCTCAATCAGCCCCAGCATTTT,CASSPGQLNQPQHF
TRBJ1-3,TRBD1,few,15,TRBV10-3,TGTGCCATCAGTGAGACCCCAGGGGGTCGAAACACCATATATTTT,CAISETPGGRNTIYF
TRBJ2-3,TRBD1,once,16,TRBV7-9,TGTGCCAGCAGCCCACTAGGGACAGGGCGATCAGATACGCAGTATTTT,CASSPLGTGRSDTQYF
TRBJ2-3,TRBD1,-,15,TRBV5-8,TGTGCCAGCCCGACCTGGGACAGGCACACAGATACGCAGTATTTT,CASPTWDRHTDTQYF
TRBJ1-5,TRBD1,-,14,TRBV3-1/TRBV3-2,TGTGCCAGCAGCCTGCGAGGGGGCGACCAGCCCCAGCATTTT,CASSLRGGDQPQHF
TRBJ2-5,-,-,14,TRBV18,TGTGCCAGCTCACCAGGGACCCGCAGAGAGACCCAGTACTTC,CASSPGTRRETQYF
TRBJ2-1,TRBD1,few,15,TRBV25-1,TGTGCCAGCAGTGGACAGGGAGTACGGTACAATGAGCAGTTCTTC,CASSGQGVRYNEQFF
TRBJ2-1,TRBD1,-,12,TRBV2,TGTGCCAGCCGCGACAGGGACGATGAGCAGTTCTTC,CASRDRDDEQFF
TRBJ2-1,-,-,10,TRBV12-3/TRBV12-4,TGTGCCAGCACCCGTAATGAGCAGTTCTTC,CASTRNEQFF
TRBJ2-5,-,once,17,TRBV19,TGTGCCAGTAGTATAGTGGGGTCCGGCCCCCGTCAAGAGACCCAGTACTTC,CASSIVGSGPRQETQYF
TRBJ2-2,-,-,12,TRBV12-3/TRBV12-4,TGTGCCAGCAGTTTAGTCGGAATTGTTAGGGTTTTT,CASSLVGIVRVF
TRBJ1-2,TRBD1,few,15,TRBV12-5,TGTGCTAGTGGTTCTGGACAGGGGCTCAACTATGGCTACACCTTC,CASGSGQGLNYGYTF
TRBJ2-3,TRBD2,-,18,TRBV4-1,TGCGCCAGCAGCCAATCGGGACTAGCGGGGGGACGCACAGATACGCAGTATTTT,CASSQSGLAGGRTDTQYF
TRBJ2-3,-,-,15,TRBV24-1,TGTGCCACCAGTGTTTCACTCCTGGGACAAGATACGCAGTATTTT,CATSVSLLGQDTQYF
TRBJ2-5,TRBD1,-,14,TRBV20-1,TGCAGTGCTAGTTCCGACAGGGACGAAGAGACCCAGTACTTC,CSASSDRDEETQYF
TRBJ1-3,-,-,15,TRBV3-1/TRBV3-2,TGTGCCAGCAGCCAAGGGTGGGTTTCTGGAAACACCATATATTTT,CASSQGWVSGNTIYF
TRBJ2-1,-,-,15,TRBV2,TGTGCCAGCAGTGAAGTAGAGCAGGGAATTAGGGAGCAGTTCTTC,CASSEVEQGIREQFF
TRBJ2-4,-,-,15,TRBV5-1,TGCGCCAGCACGGTGGGGGGCACCTCCAAAAACATTCAGTACTTC,CASTVGGTSKNIQYF
TRBJ1-1,-,few,15,TRBV6-2/TRBV6-3,TGTGCCAGCAGTTACTCAGGTTACATGAACACTGAAGCTTTCTTT,CASSYSGYMNTEAFF
TRBJ1-5,TRBD1,-,14,TRBV6-5,TGTGCCAGCAGGGACAGGGACCTATGGCAGCCCCAGCATTTT,CASRDRDLWQPQHF
TRBJ2-3,-,-,14,TRBV24-1,TGTGCCACCAGTGGTTCCACCCGCACAGATACGCAGTATTTT,CATSGSTRTDTQYF
TRBJ1-2,-,-,13,TRBV5-4,TGTGCCAGCAGCTATAAGAGTGGCTATGGCTACACCTTC,CASSYKSGYGYTF
TRBJ1-3,TRBD1,-,15,TRBV14,TGTGCCAGCAGCCAGACCGGGACAGCTGGAAACACCATATATTTT,CASSQTGTAGNTIYF
TRBJ2-2,TRBD2,-,15,TRBV7-3,TGTGCCAGCAGCATTGGCGGGAGGAACACCGGGGAGCTGTTTTTT,CASSIGGRNTGELFF
TRBJ1-1,-,few,14,TRBV2,TGTGCCAGCAGTGAATGGGGGCGGAGCACTGAAGCTTTCTTT,CASSEWGRSTEAFF
TRBJ2-5,TRBD2,once,15,TRBV7-9,TGTGCCAGCAGCAAGGGACTAGCGGATCAAGAGACCCAGTACTTC,CASSKGLADQETQYF
TRBJ1-2,-,-,15,TRBV6-5,TGTGCCAGCAGTTACTCTTTCTCGGGACGTAGTGATCACACCTTC,CASSYSFSGRSDHTF
TRBJ2-3,-,once,14,TRBV6-2/TRBV6-3,TGTGCCAGCACCCCCCAGGGTTCAAGGGATACGCAGTATTTT,CASTPQGSRDTQYF
TRBJ2-1,TRBD2,-,14,TRBV7-2,TGTGCCACCAGACTAGCGGGGGGTCTCGATGAGCAGTTCTTC,CATRLAGGLDEQFF
TRBJ2-3,TRBD2,-,18,TRBV7-2,TGTGCCAGCAGCCCCCCGGGACTAGCGGGGGGGTCCACAGATACGCAGTATTTT,CASSPPGLAGGSTDTQYF
TRBJ2-3,TRBD2,-,18,TRBV27,TGTGCCAGCAGTCTCAGACCCCGTCTAGCGGGGGACACAGATACGCAGTATTTT,CASSLRPRLAGDTDTQYF
TRBJ1-5,TRBD1,-,15,TRBV6-5,TGTGCCAGCCGGCGCAGGGGGCTTAGCAATCAGCCCCAGCATTTT,CASRRRGLSNQPQHF
TRBJ2-5,-,-,14,TRBV7-9,TGTGCCAGCAGCTCGACAGGCCGGAGGGAGACCCAGTACTTC,CASSSTGRRETQYF
TRBJ1-2,-,-,17,TRBV6-1,TGTGCCAGCAGTGAAAGGTGGTGGGGACACCAAAAGGAGGGCTACACCTTC,CASSERWWGHQKEGYTF
TRBJ2-3,TRBD2,-,16,TRBV9,TGTGCCAGCAGCGTAGCGGGGGGTTTTCGGGCAGATACGCAGTATTTT,CASSVAGGFRADTQYF
TRBJ2-2,-,few,13,TRBV14,TGTGCCAGCAGCCAACAGAAGTATGGGGAGCTGTTTTTT,CASSQQKYGELFF
TRBJ2-3,-,once,16,TRBV9,TGTGCCAGCAGCGTAGGTGCAGGGGCAACGACAGATACGCAGTATTTT,CASSVGAGATTDTQYF
TRBJ2-1,TRBD2,-,16,TRBV15,TGTGCCACCAGCAGAGGACTAGCGGGGAGATACAATGAGCAGTTCTTC,CATSRGLAGRYNEQFF
TRBJ1-5,-,-,14,TRBV6-1,TGTGCCAGCAGTGAAATCTCAACGGAGTGGCCCCAGCATTTT,CASSEISTEWPQHF
TRBJ1-2,-,-,13,TRBV27,TGTGCCAGCAGAGCCCATAGCATCTATGGCTACACCTTC,CASRAHSIYGYTF